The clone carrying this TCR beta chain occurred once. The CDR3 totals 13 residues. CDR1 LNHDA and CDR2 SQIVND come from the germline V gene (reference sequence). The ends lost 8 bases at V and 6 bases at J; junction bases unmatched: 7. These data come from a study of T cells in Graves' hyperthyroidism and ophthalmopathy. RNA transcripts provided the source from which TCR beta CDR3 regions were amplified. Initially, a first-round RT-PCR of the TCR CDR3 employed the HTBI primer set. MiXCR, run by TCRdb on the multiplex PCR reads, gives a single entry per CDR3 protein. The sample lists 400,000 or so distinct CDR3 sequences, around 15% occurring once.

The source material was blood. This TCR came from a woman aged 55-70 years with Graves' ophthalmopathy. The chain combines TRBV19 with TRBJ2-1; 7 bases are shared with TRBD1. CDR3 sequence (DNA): TGTGCCAGTTTAGACAGGGTGGGCAATGAGCAGTTCTTC. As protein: CASLDRVGNEQFF.